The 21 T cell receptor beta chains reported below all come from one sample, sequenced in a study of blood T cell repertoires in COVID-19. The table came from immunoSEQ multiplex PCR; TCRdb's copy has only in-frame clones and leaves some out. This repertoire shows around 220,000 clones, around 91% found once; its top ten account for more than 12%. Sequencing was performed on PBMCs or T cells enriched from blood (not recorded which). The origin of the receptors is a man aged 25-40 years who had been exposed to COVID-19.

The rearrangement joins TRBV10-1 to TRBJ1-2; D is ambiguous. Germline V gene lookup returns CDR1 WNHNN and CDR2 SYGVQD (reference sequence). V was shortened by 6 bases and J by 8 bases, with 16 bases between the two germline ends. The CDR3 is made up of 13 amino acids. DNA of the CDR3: TGCGCCAGCAGCGGCGGGCCCCGAGGAGGCTACACCTTC. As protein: CASSGGPRGGYTF.

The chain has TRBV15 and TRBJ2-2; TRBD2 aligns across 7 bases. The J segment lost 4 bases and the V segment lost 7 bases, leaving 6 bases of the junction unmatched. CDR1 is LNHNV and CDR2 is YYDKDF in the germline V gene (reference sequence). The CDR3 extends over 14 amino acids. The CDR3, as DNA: TGTGCCACCACCATTTCGGGGGGCACCGGGGAGCTGTTTTTT. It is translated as CATTISGGTGELFF.

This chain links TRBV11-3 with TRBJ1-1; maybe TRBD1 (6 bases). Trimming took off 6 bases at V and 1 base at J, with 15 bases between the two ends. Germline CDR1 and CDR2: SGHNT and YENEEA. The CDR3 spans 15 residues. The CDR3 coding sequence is TGTGCCAGCAGTTCCACCTCAGGGGAGAACACTGAAGCTTTCTTT. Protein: CASSSTSGENTEAFF.

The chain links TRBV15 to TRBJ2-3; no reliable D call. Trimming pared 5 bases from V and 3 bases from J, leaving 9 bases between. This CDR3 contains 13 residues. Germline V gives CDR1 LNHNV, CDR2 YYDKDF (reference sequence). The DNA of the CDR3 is TGTGCCACCAGCCTCTACCTAACAGATACGCAGTATTTT. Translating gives CATSLYLTDTQYF.

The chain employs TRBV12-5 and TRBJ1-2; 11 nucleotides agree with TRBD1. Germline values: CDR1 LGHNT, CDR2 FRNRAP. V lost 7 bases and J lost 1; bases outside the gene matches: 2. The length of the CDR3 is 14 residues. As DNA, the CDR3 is TGTGCTAGTGCCGGGACAGGGGGTAACTATGGCTACACCTTC. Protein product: CASAGTGGNYGYTF.

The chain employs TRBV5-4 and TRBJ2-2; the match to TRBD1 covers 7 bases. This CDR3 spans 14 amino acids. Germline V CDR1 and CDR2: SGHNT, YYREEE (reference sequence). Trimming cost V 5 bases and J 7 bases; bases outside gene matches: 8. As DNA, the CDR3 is TGTGCCAGCAGACGACAGGGCGGTGGCGGGGAGCTGTTTTTT. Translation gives CASRRQGGGGELFF. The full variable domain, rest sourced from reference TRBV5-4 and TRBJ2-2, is ETGVTQSPTHLIKTRGQQVTLRCSSQSGHNTVSWYQQALGQGPQFIFQYYREEENGRGNFPPRFSGLQFPNYSSELNVNALELDDSALYLCASRRQGGGGELFFGEGSRLTVL.

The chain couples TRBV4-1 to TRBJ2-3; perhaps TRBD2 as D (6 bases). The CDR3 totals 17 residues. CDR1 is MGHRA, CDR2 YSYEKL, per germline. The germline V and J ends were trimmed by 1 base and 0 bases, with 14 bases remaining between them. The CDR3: CASSQGRARPSTDTQYF. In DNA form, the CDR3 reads TGCGCCAGCAGCCAAGGGAGGGCACGGCCAAGCACAGATACGCAGTATTTT.

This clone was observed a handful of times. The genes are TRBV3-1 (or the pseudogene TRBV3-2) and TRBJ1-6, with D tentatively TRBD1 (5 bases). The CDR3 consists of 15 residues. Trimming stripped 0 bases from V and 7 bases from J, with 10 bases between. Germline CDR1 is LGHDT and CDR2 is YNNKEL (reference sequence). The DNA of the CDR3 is TGTGCCAGCAGCCAAGACAACAGGCCGAATTCACCCCTCCACTTT. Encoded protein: CASSQDNRPNSPLHF.

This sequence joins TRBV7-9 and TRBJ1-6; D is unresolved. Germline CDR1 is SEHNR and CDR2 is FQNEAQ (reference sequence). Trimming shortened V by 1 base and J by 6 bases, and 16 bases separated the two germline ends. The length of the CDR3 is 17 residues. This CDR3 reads CASSLVGSGFGNSPLHF. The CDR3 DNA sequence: TGTGCCAGCAGCTTAGTGGGATCGGGGTTTGGTAATTCACCCCTCCACTTT.

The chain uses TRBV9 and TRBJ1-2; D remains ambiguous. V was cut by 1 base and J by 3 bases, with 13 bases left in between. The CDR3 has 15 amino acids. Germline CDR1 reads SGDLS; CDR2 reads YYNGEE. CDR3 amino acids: CASSVSGFGDYGYTF. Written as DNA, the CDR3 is TGTGCCAGCAGCGTATCGGGGTTCGGAGACTATGGCTACACCTTC.

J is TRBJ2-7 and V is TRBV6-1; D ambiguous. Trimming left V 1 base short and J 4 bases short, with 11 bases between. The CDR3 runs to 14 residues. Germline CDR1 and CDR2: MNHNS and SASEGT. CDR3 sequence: CASSEGLGSYEQYF. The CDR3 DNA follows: TGTGCCAGCAGTGAAGGTCTCGGGTCGTACGAGCAGTACTTC.

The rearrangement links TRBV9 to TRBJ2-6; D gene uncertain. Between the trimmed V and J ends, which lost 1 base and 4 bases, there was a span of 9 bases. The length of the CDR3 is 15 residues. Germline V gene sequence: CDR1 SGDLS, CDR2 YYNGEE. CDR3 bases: TGTGCCAGCAGCGTATACGACACAGGGGCCAACGTCCTGACTTTC. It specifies CASSVYDTGANVLTF.

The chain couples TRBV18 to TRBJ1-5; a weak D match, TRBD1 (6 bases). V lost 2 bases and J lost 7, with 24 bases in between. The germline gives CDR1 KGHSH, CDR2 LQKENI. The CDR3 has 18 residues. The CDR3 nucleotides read TGTGCCAGCTCACCAGGAGGACAGACGAATCTGAGGCGGCAGCCCCAGCATTTT. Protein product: CASSPGGQTNLRRQPQHF.

The CDR3 region is CSARLTGGLGYTF. CDR3 DNA sequence: TGCAGCGCCAGACTGACAGGGGGTTTGGGCTACACCTTC. V is TRBV29-1 and J is TRBJ1-2; TRBD1 aligns across 9 bases. V lost 7 bases to trimming and J lost 8 bases; unmatched junction nucleotides: 11. Per the germline V gene, CDR1 is SQVTM and CDR2 is ANQGSEA. This CDR3 comprises 13 residues.

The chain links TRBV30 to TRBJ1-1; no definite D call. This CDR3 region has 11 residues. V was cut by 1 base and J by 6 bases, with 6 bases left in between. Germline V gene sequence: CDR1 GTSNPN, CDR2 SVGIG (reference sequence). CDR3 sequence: CAWSALPEAFF. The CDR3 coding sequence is TGTGCCTGGAGTGCCCTCCCTGAAGCTTTCTTT.

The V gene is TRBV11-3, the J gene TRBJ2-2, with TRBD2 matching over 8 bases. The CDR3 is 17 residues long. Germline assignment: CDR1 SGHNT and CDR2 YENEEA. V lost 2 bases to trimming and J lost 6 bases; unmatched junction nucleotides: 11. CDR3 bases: TGTGCCAGCAGCTTATCCCCGGGAGGGTCCCATCCCGGGGAGCTGTTTTTT. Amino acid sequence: CASSLSPGGSHPGELFF.

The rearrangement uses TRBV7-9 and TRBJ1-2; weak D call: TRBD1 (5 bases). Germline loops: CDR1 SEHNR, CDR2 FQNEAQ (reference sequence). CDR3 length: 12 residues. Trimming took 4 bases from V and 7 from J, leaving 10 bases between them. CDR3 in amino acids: CASSSSGIGYTF. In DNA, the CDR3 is TGTGCCAGCAGCTCATCAGGGATTGGCTACACCTTC.

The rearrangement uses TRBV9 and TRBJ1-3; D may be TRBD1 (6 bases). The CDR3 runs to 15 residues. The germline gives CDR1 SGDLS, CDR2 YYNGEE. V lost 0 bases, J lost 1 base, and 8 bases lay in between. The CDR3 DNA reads TGTGCCAGCAGCGTAGAAGGGGGTTCTGGAAACACCATATATTTT. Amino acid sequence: CASSVEGGSGNTIYF. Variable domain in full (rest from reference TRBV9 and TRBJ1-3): DSGVTQTPKHLITATGQRVTLRCSPRSGDLSVYWYQQSLDQGLQFLIQYYNGEERAKGNILERFSAQQFPDLHSELNLSSLELGDSALYFCASSVEGGSGNTIYFGEGSWLTVV.

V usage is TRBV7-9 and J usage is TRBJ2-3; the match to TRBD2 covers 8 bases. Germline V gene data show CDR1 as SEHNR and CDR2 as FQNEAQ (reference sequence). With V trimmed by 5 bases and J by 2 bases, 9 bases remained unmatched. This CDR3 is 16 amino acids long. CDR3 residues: CASSPGLAHPTDTQYF. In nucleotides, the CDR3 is TGTGCCAGCAGCCCCGGACTAGCCCACCCCACAGATACGCAGTATTTT.

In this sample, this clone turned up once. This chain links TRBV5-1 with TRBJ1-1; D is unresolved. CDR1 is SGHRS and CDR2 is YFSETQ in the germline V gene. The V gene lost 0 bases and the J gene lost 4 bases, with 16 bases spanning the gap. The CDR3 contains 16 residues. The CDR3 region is CASSLAGSNSVTEAFF. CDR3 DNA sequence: TGCGCCAGCAGCTTGGCCGGTTCGAATTCGGTCACTGAAGCTTTCTTT.

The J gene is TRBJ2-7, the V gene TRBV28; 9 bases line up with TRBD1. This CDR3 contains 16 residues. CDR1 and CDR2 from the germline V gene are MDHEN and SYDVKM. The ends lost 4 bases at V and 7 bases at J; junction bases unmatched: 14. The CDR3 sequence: CASSSSGQGYVWEQYF. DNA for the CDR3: TGTGCCAGCAGTTCGTCGGGACAGGGATATGTGTGGGAGCAGTACTTC.